This T cell receptor (beta chain) originates from a study of cytomegalovirus exposure and HLA in healthy donors. Study-wide results and caveats: Researchers reported in a later analysis that common viral pathogens appeared linked to several top clusters. Sequencing likely caused a cluster of highly shared sequence variants. In a later analysis, the majority of CMV-associated beta chains seemingly showed HLA restriction.

PCR used 60 Vbeta primers and 13 Jbeta primers. Here immunoSEQ multiplex PCR was the method, and the copy in TCRdb shows in-frame clones only, minus some. Altogether 150,000 to 200,000 clones are present, around 62% being singletons, with the ten largest covering about 3.2%. Germline V gene sequence: CDR1 MNHEY, CDR2 SVGAGI. The trim removed 6 bases at V and 5 bases at J, leaving 9 bases unmatched. The CDR3 totals 15 residues. Of note for this clone: The antigen remains unidentified.

Input material: PBMCs. The receptor's source is a man aged 35-49 years in good health and CMV-seronegative. The chain joins TRBV6-5 to TRBJ1-2; 10 bases align to TRBD1. The CDR3 DNA reads as TGTGCCAGCAGGACCGAAGACAGGGGGCGTTATGGCTACACCTTC. Its translation: CASRTEDRGRYGYTF.